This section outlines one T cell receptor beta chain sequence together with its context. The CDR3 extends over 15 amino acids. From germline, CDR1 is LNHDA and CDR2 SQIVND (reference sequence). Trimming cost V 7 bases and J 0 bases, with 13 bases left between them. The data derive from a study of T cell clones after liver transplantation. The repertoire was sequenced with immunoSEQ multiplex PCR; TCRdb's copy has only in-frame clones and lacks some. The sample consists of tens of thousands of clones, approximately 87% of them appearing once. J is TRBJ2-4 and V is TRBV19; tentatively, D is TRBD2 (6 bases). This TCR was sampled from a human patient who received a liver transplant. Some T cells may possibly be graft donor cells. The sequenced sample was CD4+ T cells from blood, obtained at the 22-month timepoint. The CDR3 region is CASTSVGGAKNIQYF. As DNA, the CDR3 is TGTGCCAGTACCTCGGTGGGGGGAGCCAAAAACATTCAGTACTTC. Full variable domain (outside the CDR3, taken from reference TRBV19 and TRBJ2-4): DGGITQSPKYLFRKEGQNVTLSCEQNLNHDAMYWYRQDPGQGLRLIYYSQIVNDFQKGDIAEGYSVSREKKESFPLTVTSAQKNPTAFYLCASTSVGGAKNIQYFGAGTRLSVL.